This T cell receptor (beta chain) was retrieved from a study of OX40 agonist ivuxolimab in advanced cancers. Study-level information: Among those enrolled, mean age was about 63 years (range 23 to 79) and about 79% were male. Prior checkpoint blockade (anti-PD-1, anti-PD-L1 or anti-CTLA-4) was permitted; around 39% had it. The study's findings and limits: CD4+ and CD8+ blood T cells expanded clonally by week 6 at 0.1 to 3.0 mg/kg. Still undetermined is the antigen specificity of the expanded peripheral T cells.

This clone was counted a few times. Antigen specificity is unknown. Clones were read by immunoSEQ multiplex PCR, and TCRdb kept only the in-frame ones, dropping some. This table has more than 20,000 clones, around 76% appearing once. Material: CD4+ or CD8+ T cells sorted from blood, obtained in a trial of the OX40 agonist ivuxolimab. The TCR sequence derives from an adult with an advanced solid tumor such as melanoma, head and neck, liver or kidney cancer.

This CDR3 reads CASSRFLRDLSYNEQFF. CDR3 nucleotides: TGTGCCAGCAGCAGATTCCTCCGGGACTTATCCTACAATGAGCAGTTCTTC. This chain uses TRBV21-1 with TRBJ2-1; TRBD2, the table's D call, was not compared with the DNA. TRBV21-1 is listed as a pseudogene. The CDR3 covers 17 residues.